This T cell receptor (beta chain) was recorded in a study of T cells in Graves' hyperthyroidism and ophthalmopathy. The study based diagnoses on clinical symptoms, serum thyroxine and TRAb, thyroid ultrasound and orbital computed tomography. Points from the study as a whole: Most clonotypes that expanded in the thyroid above 0.001 also showed up in blood.

The table lists this clonotype with many counts. What it binds is not known. V shed 4 bases and J shed 9 bases, with 21 bases lying between them. CDR1 and CDR2 from the germline V gene are SGHAT and FQNNGV. The CDR3 is 15 amino acids. RNA transcripts were the template for amplifying TCR beta CDR3 regions. The HTBI primer set drove a first-round RT-PCR of the TCR CDR3. TCRdb re-analysed the multiplex PCR reads in MiXCR, keeping a single row per CDR3 protein. The repertoire holds over 250,000 distinct CDR3 sequences, with roughly an eighth as singletons. This sequence joins TRBV11-2 and TRBJ1-1; D not certain. Sequenced material: blood. This sequence was found in a woman aged 35 to 49 with Graves' ophthalmopathy. The CDR3 nucleotides are TGTGCCAGCAGCTCCCGACCTTCCGCGGTCGAGAAAGCTTTCTTT. This codes for CASSSRPSAVEKAFF.